What follows is one T cell receptor beta chain and its context. This clone was detected once. Its antigen is not yet known. Per-nucleotide qualities are absent, and no much larger clonotype sits a single base away. The immunoSEQ Assay, a bias-controlled multiplex PCR, was used to amplify TCRbeta CDR3 regions from genomic DNA. The original methods were these. The number of nucleated cells in each sample was estimated by amplification of reference gene primers within the assay. To quantify the absolute abundance of each unique TCRbeta CDR3 rearrangement, sequence reads were collapsed and filtered. Productive Simpson clonality was computed per sample as the square root of Simpson's diversity index over productive rearrangements. Held by TCRdb, this immuneACCESS table contains in-frame sequences only and omits some clones. Under half of the omission traces to an unresolved V gene where checked; the cause of the rest is unknown. V and J calls plus clone size are reproduced from that table; the DNA served to infer D and trimming. The sample yields hundreds of thousands of clones; roughly 84% were counted once. 15% to 20% of the sample goes to the ten largest clones.

Collaborating institutions collected whole blood in K2EDTA tubes following their own protocols. For TCRbeta analysis, collaborator samples were shipped as frozen whole blood, as isolated PBMCs, or as DNA extracted from either sample type. The junction carries 9 bases between V and J, which are trimmed by 5 bases and 8 bases respectively. From the germline V gene, CDR1 is MGHDK and CDR2 is SYGVNS. The CDR3 contains 12 residues, cysteine and phenylalanine counted. The DNA shown is the 36-base CDR3, in frame from base 1. This sample is drawn from a study of blood T cell repertoires in COVID-19 (dated by TCRdb to 2020 to 2021). For the wider study: Samples from collaborators originated in the United States, Italy and Spain and spanned both the acute and convalescent phases of COVID-19. The repertoires were made available in a free public database intended to serve as a resource for research on the immune response to SARS-CoV-2. A de-identified subject ID, COVID-19 status, age in years and sex were almost always included in the sample metadata. Subjects who had been exposed to COVID-19, were actively infected with it, or had recovered from it provided the deeply sampled blood TCRbeta repertoires that made up the dataset. Where HLA class I and class II types were available, the types were taken from metadata supplied by the sample provider, not from assay-based typing. The prospective study material was composed of cDNA or gDNA derived from T cells, B-cell-depleted T cells, or PBMCs. The samples were drawn from the first 160 participants of the ongoing ImmuneRACE study and from over 950 subjects provided by 6 global collaborators. General study outcomes and caveats: The quantity of clinical and demographic metadata differed by source and by participant and was supplied without curation.

Sequencing was carried out using peripheral blood. The TCR sequence derives from a man aged 25 to 40 with active or convalescent COVID-19. The chain couples TRBV25-1 to TRBJ1-4; no D gene call is confident. The DNA sequence is given as TGTGCCAGCAGTCGAGGGATCGAAAAACTGTTTTTT. It specifies CASSRGIEKLFF. When the CDR3 is completed using the reference TRBV25-1 and TRBJ1-4 genes on either side, the full variable domain is EADIYQTPRYLVIGTGKKITLECSQTMGHDKMYWYQQDPGMELHLIHYSYGVNSTEKGDLSSESTVSRIRTEHFPLTLESARPSHTSQYLCASSRGIEKLFFGSGTQLSVL.